This is a list of T cell receptor beta chains from one sample in a study of cytomegalovirus exposure and HLA in healthy donors. Profiling relied on immunoSEQ multiplex PCR, and the TCRdb table lists in-frame clones only, not all of them. The sample includes 85,000 to 130,000 clones, roughly 82% of them seen just once. The sequencing input was PBMCs. The receptors were sampled from a male donor in good health and CMV-seropositive. The CDR3 runs from the conserved cysteine through the conserved F or W. Each record gives: CDR3 length, clone size, V gene, D gene, J gene, CDR3 DNA, CDR3 protein. D genes are given only for firm matches. Size is omitted from some rows. Given values are once, few, many or a class for expanded clones.

13	few	TRBV28	NA	TRBJ2-7	TGTGCCAGCAGTTTCGGTCCAACGCGGGAGCAGTACTTC	CASSFGPTREQYF
15	once	TRBV23-1	NA	TRBJ1-5	TGCGCCAGCAGTCAATCAGACAGATTTAATCAGCCCCAGCATTTT	CASSQSDRFNQPQHF
17	NA	TRBV7-3	TRBD2	TRBJ2-2	TGTGCCAGCAGCCCCGTCCGGACTAGCGCGAACACCGGGGAGCTGTTTTTT	CASSPVRTSANTGELFF
15	once	TRBV6-1	TRBD2	TRBJ2-2	TGTGCCAGCAGTGAAGCTAGCGGGAGTACCGGGGAGCTGTTTTTT	CASSEASGSTGELFF
16	NA	TRBV6-1	NA	TRBJ1-1	TGTGCCAGCAGTGAACAACAGGCCGTACTGAACACTGAAGCTTTCTTT	CASSEQQAVLNTEAFF
18	NA	TRBV13	TRBD2	TRBJ2-7	TGTGCCAGCAGCCCCACCCCTCTGGGACTAGCGGGCCCCTACGAGCAGTACTTC	CASSPTPLGLAGPYEQYF
11	NA	TRBV30	NA	TRBJ2-3	TGTGCCTGGAGGGGCATAGATACGCAGTATTTT	CAWRGIDTQYF
16	NA	TRBV11-3	TRBD2	TRBJ2-1	TGTGCCAGCAGCTCCCTAGCGGGGGCAGCCCACAATGAGCAGTTCTTC	CASSSLAGAAHNEQFF
15	NA	TRBV19	NA	TRBJ1-2	TGTGCCAGTAGAACCACTACCGGGAGTCTAGGGGGCTACACCTTC	CASRTTTGSLGGYTF
14	NA	TRBV27	TRBD1	TRBJ2-3	TGTGCCAGCAGTTGGACAGGCCTCACAGATACGCAGTATTTT	CASSWTGLTDTQYF
17	few	TRBV15	TRBD1	TRBJ2-2	TGTGCCACCAGCAGAGAAAGCGACAGGGGGCGGTCCGGGGAGCTGTTTTTT	CATSRESDRGRSGELFF
14	NA	TRBV7-9	NA	TRBJ2-7	TGTGCCAGCAGCTTTCCCCCGAGGTCCTACGAGCAGTACTTC	CASSFPPRSYEQYF
15	NA	TRBV7-2	TRBD1	TRBJ1-3	TGTGCCAGCAGTGCAGGGGGGAGCTCTGGAAACACCATATATTTT	CASSAGGSSGNTIYF
14	NA	TRBV28	TRBD1	TRBJ2-7	TGTGCCAGCAGTTCCCGGGACAGGGTCCACGAGCAGTACTTC	CASSSRDRVHEQYF
14	NA	TRBV5-1	NA	TRBJ2-1	TGCGCCAGCAGTCCGGGACACTCGTACAATGAGCAGTTCTTC	CASSPGHSYNEQFF
14	NA	TRBV19	TRBD1	TRBJ1-1	TGTGCCAGTAGATTGGGACAGGGGGGCGCTGAAGCTTTCTTT	CASRLGQGGAEAFF
16	NA	TRBV4-1	TRBD1	TRBJ1-5	TGCGCCAGCAGCCAGGAGGGGGCTGTGGGCAATCAGCCCCAGCATTTT	CASSQEGAVGNQPQHF
13	NA	TRBV28	TRBD1	TRBJ1-6	TGTGCCAGCTGGGAGACAGGGAATTCACCCCTCCACTTT	CASWETGNSPLHF
16	NA	TRBV2	TRBD1	TRBJ1-3	TGTGCCAGCAGCGACGGACAAGGGGGCACTGGAAACACCATATATTTT	CASSDGQGGTGNTIYF
17	few	TRBV5-1	TRBD2	TRBJ2-3	TGCGCCAGCAGCTTGGCCCGCGGACTAGCGAACACAGATACGCAGTATTTT	CASSLARGLANTDTQYF
15	NA	TRBV10-3	NA	TRBJ2-5	TGTGCCATCAGTGAGTTTACAGGGAGGGGTGAGACCCAGTACTTC	CAISEFTGRGETQYF
15	NA	TRBV28	NA	TRBJ1-5	TGTGCCAGCAGTTTATGGGGAGGGGGACGACAGCCCCAGCATTTT	CASSLWGGGRQPQHF
16	NA	TRBV5-4	NA	TRBJ2-7	TGTGCCAGCAGCTTGAAAGGCAGCCCAGAGGGCTACGAGCAGTACTTC	CASSLKGSPEGYEQYF
17	NA	TRBV2	TRBD1	TRBJ2-7	TGTGCCAGCAGTGAAGCGGGACAGGGAACCTATCCCTACGAGCAGTACTTC	CASSEAGQGTYPYEQYF